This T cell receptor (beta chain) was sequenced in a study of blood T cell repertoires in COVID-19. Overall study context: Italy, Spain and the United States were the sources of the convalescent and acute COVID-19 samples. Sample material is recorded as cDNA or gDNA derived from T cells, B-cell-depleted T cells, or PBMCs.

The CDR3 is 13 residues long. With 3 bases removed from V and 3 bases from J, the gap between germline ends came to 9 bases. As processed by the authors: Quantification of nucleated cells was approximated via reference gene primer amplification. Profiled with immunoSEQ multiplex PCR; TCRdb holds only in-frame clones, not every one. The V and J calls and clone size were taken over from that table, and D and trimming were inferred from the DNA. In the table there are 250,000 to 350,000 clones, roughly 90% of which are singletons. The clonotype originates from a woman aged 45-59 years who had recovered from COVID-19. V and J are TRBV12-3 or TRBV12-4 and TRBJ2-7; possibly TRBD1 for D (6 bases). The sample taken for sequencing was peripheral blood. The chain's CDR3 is CASSLAGDYEQYF. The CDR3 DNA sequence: TGTGCCAGCAGTTTGGCAGGGGACTACGAGCAGTACTTC.